This TCR beta chain was identified during a study of blood T cells in healthy people across ages. CDR3 size: 17 residues. Germline V CDR1 and CDR2: MNHEY, SVGEGT. V was pared by 4 bases and J by 3 bases, with 6 bases of the junction left unmatched. This clonotype was observed once. A sample-barcoded 5' primer and a J-beta primer mix were used in a second PCR of about 6 to 12 cycles. Each CDR3 protein is one row after TCRdb ran MiXCR on the 5' RACE reads. The repertoire holds 750,000 to 950,000 distinct CDR3 sequences, with 29% as singletons. The same sample was also used in a study of T cells of mothers and their children.

Sequencing was done on a sample of blood. The receptor was isolated from a woman aged 40 to 50 in good health. J is TRBJ2-2 and V is TRBV6-2 or TRBV6-3; 12 bases fit TRBD2. CDR3 DNA: TGTGCCAGCAGTTTATACGGGACTAGCGGGTACACCGGGGAGCTGTTTTTT. It translates to CASSLYGTSGYTGELFF.